A selection of T cell receptor beta chains follows, all from one sample in a study of blood T cell repertoires in COVID-19. Clones were sequenced by immunoSEQ multiplex PCR, and TCRdb holds only the in-frame ones, with some missing. Here the sample spans about 140,000 clones, 80% to 90% being singletons. The sequencing input was peripheral blood. Source of these receptors: a woman aged 60-75 years with acute or convalescent COVID-19. Each CDR3 is given with its conserved first and last residue. The order of the fields is J gene, D gene, clone size, V gene, CDR3 DNA, CDR3 protein. D genes are given only for firm matches. Clone size appears in some rows only: once, few, many, or a class for an expanded clone.

>TRBJ1-2|TRBD1|.|TRBV6-6
TGTGCCAGCAGTCAGACAGGGGGAGATAACTATGGCTACACCTTC
CASSQTGGDNYGYTF
>TRBJ2-7|.|.|TRBV12-3/TRBV12-4
TGTGCCACCGGATGGGGGGAAGGCTACGAGCAGTACTTC
CATGWGEGYEQYF
>TRBJ1-3|.|.|TRBV6-2/TRBV6-3
TGTGCCAGCAGCAAGAGCTCTGGAAACACCATATATTTT
CASSKSSGNTIYF
>TRBJ1-2|.|once|TRBV6-2/TRBV6-3
TGTGCCAGCAGTTACAGGACTGATGGCTACACCTTC
CASSYRTDGYTF
>TRBJ1-2|.|.|TRBV6-5
TGTGCCAGCAGTTACACTTTCGGGGCGGGGGATGGCTACACCTTC
CASSYTFGAGDGYTF
>TRBJ2-3|TRBD2|few|TRBV6-1
TGTGCCAGCAGTGAAGGGACTAGTCCAGATACGCAGTATTTT
CASSEGTSPDTQYF
>TRBJ2-2|TRBD2|.|TRBV5-1
TGCGCCAGCAGCCCGGAGGGACTAGCGCGCCCCGGGGAGCTGTTTTTT
CASSPEGLARPGELFF
>TRBJ2-6|TRBD1|.|TRBV4-2
TGTGCCAGCAGCCAGGGTGCCGGGACAGGGTTGGCCAACGTCCTGACTTTC
CASSQGAGTGLANVLTF
>TRBJ2-7|TRBD2|.|TRBV7-3
TGTGCCAGCAGCTTAACGGCGGGGGGCAGGTACGAGCAGTACTTC
CASSLTAGGRYEQYF
>TRBJ1-1|.|.|TRBV12-2
TGTGCAAGTCGCCCTCCAGGGGGGCGGCGTGGGAACACTGAAGCTTTCTTT
CASRPPGGRRGNTEAFF
>TRBJ2-7|TRBD1|.|TRBV14
TGTGCCAGCAGCCAAGGGACAGGACCCACCTACGAGCAGTACTTC
CASSQGTGPTYEQYF
>TRBJ2-2|TRBD2|.|TRBV4-1
TGCGCCAGCAGCCAACCCGGACTAGCGGGGGGGCGGGACACCGGGGAGCTGTTTTTT
CASSQPGLAGGRDTGELFF
>TRBJ1-5|.|.|TRBV2
TGTGCCAGTAGAGAACAGGTTAGCAATCAGCCCCAGCATTTT
CASREQVSNQPQHF
>TRBJ2-3|.|.|TRBV5-1
TGCGCCAGCAGCCGCCCCAGTTCGGGGATGGCAGATACGCAGTATTTT
CASSRPSSGMADTQYF
>TRBJ1-5|.|.|TRBV18
TGTGCCAGCTCACCGATCAGGGATCAGCCCCAGCATTTT
CASSPIRDQPQHF
>TRBJ1-3|.|.|TRBV4-1
TGCGCCAGCAGCAGAGACATCTCTGGAAACACCATATATTTT
CASSRDISGNTIYF
>TRBJ2-6|.|few|TRBV27
TGTGCCAGCAGTTTAACTCGCTCTGGGGCCAACGTCCTGACTTTC
CASSLTRSGANVLTF
>TRBJ1-4|.|.|TRBV3-1/TRBV3-2
TGTGCCAGCAGCCAAGTAATAGGGAGCGATGAAAAACTGTTTTTT
CASSQVIGSDEKLFF